This T cell receptor (beta chain) was sequenced during a study of T cells in localized non-small cell lung cancer. Findings and limits, study-wide: Appearing in adjacent lung were a median about 50 of the top 100 tumor clones.

As for this clone: Its antigen is unidentified.

Germline CDR1 reads SGHAT; CDR2 reads FQNNGV. The CDR3 sequence is 11 residues long. The V and J ends lost 3 bases and 6 bases respectively, with 5 bases between them. Some clones are missing from TCRdb's copy, which holds only in-frame ones; the method was immunoSEQ multiplex PCR. The sample consists of approximately 70,000 clones, more than 80% of them appearing once. Here the sequenced sample was PBMCs, taken before any cancer treatment. The genes are TRBV11-2 and TRBJ1-2; the D is unclear. The TCR comes from a man aged 35 to 69 with stage II lung adenocarcinoma. The CDR3 spells CASSFGHGYTF. The CDR3 region has the DNA TGTGCCAGCAGCTTCGGCCATGGCTACACCTTC.